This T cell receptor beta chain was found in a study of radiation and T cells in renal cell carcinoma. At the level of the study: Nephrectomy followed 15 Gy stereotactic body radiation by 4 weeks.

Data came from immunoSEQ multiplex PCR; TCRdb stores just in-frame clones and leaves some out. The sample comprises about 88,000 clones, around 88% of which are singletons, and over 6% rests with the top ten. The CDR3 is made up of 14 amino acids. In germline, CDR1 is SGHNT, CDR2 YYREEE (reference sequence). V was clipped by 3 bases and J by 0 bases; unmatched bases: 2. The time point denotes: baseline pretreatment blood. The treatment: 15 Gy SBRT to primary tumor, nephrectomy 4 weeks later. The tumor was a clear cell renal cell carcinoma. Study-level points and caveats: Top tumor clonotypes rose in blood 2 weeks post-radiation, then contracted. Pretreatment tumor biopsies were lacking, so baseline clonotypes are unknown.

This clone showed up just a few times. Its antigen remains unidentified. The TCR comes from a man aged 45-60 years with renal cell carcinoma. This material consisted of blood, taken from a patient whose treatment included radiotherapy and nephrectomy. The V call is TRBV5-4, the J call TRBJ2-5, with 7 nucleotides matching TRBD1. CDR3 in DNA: TGTGCCAGCAGCTCCGGGACAGACCAAGAGACCCAGTACTTC. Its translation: CASSSGTDQETQYF.